This TCR beta chain was sequenced for a study of technical replicates of blood from a few donors. TCRdb's copy holds only in-frame clones and misses some; the assay was immunoSEQ multiplex PCR. The data contain approximately 41,000 clones, about 96% of them singletons. Germline assignment: CDR1 MDHEN and CDR2 SYDVKM. The CDR3 covers 13 residues. V lost 8 bases and J lost 2, with 10 bases in between. Sequencing was done on a sample of T cells isolated from PBMCs. This chain links TRBV28 with TRBJ1-3; the D gene is possibly TRBD1 (6 bases). The clonotype comes from a human donor in good health. CDR3 region: CASRRQAGNTIYF. The CDR3 nucleotides are TGTGCCAGCCGCCGACAGGCTGGAAACACCATATATTTT. The whole variable domain, filled in from reference TRBV28 and TRBJ1-3, reads DVKVTQSSRYLVKRTGEKVFLECVQDMDHENMFWYRQDPGLGLRLIYFSYDVKMKEKGDIPEGYSVSREKKERFSLILESASTNQTSMYLCASRRQAGNTIYFGEGSWLTVV.